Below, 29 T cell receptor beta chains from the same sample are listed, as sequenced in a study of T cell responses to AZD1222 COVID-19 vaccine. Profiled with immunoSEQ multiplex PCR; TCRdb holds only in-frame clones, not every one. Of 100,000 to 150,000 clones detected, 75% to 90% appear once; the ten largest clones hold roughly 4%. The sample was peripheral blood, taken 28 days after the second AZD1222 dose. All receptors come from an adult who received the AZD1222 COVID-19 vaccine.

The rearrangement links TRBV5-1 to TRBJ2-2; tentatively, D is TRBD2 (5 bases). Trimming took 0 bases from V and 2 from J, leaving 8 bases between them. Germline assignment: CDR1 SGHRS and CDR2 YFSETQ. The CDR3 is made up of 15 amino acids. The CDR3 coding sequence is TGCGCCAGCAGCTTGGAAGCGGCAAACACCGGGGAGCTGTTTTTT. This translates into CASSLEAANTGELFF. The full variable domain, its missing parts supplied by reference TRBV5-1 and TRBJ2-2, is KAGVTQTPRYLIKTRGQQVTLSCSPISGHRSVSWYQQTPGQGLQFLFEYFSETQRNKGNFPGRFSGRQFSNSRSEMNVSTLELGDSALYLCASSLEAANTGELFFGEGSRLTVL.

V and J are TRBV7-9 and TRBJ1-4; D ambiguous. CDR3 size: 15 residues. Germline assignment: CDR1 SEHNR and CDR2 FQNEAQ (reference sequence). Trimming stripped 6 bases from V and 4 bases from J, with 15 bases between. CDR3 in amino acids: CASSGGKLNNEKLFF. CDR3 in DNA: TGTGCCAGCAGTGGCGGAAAACTTAATAATGAAAAACTGTTTTTT.

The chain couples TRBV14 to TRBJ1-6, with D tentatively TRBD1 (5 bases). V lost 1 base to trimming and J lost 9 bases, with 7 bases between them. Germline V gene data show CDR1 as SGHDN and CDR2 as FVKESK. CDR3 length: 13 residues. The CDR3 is CASSQGGGSPLHF. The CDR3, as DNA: TGTGCCAGCAGCCAAGGGGGGGGTTCACCCCTCCACTTT.

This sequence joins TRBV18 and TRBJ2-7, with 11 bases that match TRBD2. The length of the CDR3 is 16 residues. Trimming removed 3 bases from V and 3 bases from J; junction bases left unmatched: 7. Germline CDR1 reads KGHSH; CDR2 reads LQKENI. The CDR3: CASSPRLAGSHYEQYF. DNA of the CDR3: TGTGCCAGCTCACCGCGACTAGCGGGGAGCCACTACGAGCAGTACTTC.

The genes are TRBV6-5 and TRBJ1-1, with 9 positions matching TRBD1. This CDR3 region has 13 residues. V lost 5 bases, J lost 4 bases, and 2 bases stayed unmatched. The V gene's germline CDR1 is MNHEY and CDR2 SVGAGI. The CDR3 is CASSRTGVTEAFF. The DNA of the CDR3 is TGTGCCAGCAGTCGGACAGGGGTCACTGAAGCTTTCTTT.

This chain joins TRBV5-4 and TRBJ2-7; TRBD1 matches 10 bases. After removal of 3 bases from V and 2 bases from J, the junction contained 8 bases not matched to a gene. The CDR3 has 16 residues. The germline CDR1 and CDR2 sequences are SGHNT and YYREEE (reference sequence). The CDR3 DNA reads TGTGCCAGCAGCTCTCCCGGGACAGGGGTCCCCTACGAGCAGTACTTC. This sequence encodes CASSSPGTGVPYEQYF.

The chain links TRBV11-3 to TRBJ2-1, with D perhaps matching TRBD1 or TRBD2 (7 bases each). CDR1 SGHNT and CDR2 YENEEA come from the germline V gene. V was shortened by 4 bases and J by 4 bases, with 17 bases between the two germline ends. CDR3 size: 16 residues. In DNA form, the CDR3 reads TGTGCCAGCAGCTCAATCAGGGGGGGAGATTACAATGAGCAGTTCTTC. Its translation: CASSSIRGGDYNEQFF.

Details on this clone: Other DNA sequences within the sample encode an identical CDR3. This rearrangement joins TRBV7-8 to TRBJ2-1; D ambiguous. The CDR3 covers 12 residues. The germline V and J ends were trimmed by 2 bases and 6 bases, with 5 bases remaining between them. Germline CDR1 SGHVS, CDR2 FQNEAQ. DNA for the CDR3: TGTGCCAGCAGCTTAAGCCCCAATGAGCAGTTCTTC. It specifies CASSLSPNEQFF. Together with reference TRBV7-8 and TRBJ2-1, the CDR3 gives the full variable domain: GAGVSQSPRYKVAKRGQDVALRCDPISGHVSLFWYQQALGQGPEFLTYFQNEAQLDKSGLPSDRFFAERPEGSVSTLKIQRTQQEDSAVYLCASSLSPNEQFFGPGTRLTVL.

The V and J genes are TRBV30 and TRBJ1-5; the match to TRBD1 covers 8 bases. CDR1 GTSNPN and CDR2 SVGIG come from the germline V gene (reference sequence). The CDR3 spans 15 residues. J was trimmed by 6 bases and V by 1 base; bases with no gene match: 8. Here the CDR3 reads CAWSGQGAGAQPQHF. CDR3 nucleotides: TGTGCCTGGAGTGGTCAGGGGGCTGGAGCTCAGCCCCAGCATTTT. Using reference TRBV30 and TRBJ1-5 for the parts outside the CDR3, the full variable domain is SQTIHQWPATLVQPVGSPLSLECTVEGTSNPNLYWYRQAAGRGLQLLFYSVGIGQISSEVPQNLSASRPQDRQFILSSKKLLLSDSGFYLCAWSGQGAGAQPQHFGDGTRLSIL.

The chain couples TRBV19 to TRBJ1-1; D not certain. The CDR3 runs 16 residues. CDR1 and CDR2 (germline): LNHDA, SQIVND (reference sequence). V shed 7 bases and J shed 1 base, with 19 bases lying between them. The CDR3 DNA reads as TGTGCCAGTATTAGATCGGGAGGGCTTAAGAACACTGAAGCTTTCTTT. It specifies CASIRSGGLKNTEAFF.

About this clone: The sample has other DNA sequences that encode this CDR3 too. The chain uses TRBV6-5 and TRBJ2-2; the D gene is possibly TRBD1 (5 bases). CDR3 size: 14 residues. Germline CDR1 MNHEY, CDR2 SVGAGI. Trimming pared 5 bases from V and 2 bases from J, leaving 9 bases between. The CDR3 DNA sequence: TGTGCCAGCAGTCCCGGACAAAACACCGGGGAGCTGTTTTTT. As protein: CASSPGQNTGELFF.

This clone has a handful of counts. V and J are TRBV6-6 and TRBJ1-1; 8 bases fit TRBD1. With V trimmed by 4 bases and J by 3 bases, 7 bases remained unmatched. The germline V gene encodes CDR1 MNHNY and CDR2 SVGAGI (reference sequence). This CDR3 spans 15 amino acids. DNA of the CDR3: TGTGCCAGCAGTTCCACTGGGACAGGAGACACTGAAGCTTTCTTT. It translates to CASSSTGTGDTEAFF.

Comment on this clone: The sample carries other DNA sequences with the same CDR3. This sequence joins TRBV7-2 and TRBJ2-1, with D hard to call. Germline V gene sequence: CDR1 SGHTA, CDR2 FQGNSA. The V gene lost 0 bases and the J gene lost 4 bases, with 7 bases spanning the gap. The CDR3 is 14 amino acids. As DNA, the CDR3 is TGTGCCAGCAGCTTAGCGTACGGGTACAATGAGCAGTTCTTC. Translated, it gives CASSLAYGYNEQFF.

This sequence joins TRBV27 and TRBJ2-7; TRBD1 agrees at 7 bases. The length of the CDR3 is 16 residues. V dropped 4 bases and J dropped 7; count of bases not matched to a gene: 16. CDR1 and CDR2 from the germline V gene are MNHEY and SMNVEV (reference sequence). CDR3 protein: CASSSRQVTGSGEQYF. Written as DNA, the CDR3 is TGTGCCAGCAGTTCCCGCCAGGTGACAGGGTCGGGGGAGCAGTACTTC.

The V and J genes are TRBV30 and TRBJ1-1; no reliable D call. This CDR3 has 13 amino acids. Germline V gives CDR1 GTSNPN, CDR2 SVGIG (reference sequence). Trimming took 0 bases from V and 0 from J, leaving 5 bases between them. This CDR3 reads CAWSVLMNTEAFF. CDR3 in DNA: TGTGCCTGGAGTGTCCTTATGAACACTGAAGCTTTCTTT.

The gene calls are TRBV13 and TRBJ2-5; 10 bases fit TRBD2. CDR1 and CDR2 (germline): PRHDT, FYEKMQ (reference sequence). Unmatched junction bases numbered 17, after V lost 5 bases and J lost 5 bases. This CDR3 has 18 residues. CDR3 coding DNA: TGTGCCAGCAGCCCCGTCCCTAGCGGGGGCAGACAGAGGGAGACCCAGTACTTC. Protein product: CASSPVPSGGRQRETQYF.

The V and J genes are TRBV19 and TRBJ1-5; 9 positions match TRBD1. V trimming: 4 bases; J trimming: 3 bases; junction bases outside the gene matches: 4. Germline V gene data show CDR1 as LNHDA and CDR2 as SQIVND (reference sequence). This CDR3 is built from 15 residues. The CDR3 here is CASSTGQGINQPQHF. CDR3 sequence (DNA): TGTGCCAGTAGTACAGGACAGGGGATCAATCAGCCCCAGCATTTT.

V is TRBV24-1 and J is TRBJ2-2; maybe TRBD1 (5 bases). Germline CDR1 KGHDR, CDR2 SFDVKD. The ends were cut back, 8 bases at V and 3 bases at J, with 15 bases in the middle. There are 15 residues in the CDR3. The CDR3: CATIPQGSDTGELFF. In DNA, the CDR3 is TGTGCCACCATACCGCAGGGATCGGACACCGGGGAGCTGTTTTTT.

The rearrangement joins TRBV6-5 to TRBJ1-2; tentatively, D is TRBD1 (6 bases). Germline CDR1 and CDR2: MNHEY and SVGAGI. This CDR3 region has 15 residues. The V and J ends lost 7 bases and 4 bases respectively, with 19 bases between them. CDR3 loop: CASTSGGGLGYGYTF. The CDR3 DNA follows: TGTGCCAGCACCTCCGGGGGGGGGCTGGGCTATGGCTACACCTTC.

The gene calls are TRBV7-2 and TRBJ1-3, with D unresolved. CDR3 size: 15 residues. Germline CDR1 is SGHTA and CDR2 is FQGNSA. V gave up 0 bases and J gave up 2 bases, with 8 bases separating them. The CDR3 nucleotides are TGTGCCAGCAGCTTAGCGTGGGAAACTGGAAACACCATATATTTT. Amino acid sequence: CASSLAWETGNTIYF.

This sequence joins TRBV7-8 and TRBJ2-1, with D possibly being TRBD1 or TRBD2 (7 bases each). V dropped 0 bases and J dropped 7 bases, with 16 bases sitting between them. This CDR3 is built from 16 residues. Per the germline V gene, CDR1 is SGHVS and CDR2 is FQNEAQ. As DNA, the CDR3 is TGTGCCAGCAGCTTAGCGGGGAGGGGGCGGTGGAATGAGCAGTTCTTC. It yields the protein CASSLAGRGRWNEQFF.

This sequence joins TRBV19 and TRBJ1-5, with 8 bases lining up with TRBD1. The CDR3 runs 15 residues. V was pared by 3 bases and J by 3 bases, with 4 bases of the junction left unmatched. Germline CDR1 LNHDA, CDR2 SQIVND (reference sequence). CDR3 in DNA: TGTGCCAGTAGTATCGGACAGGGCTACAATCAGCCCCAGCATTTT. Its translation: CASSIGQGYNQPQHF.

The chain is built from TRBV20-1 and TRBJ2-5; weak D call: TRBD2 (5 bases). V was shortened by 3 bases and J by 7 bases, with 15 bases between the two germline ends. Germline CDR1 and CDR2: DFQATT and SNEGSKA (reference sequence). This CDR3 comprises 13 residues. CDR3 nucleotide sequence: TGCAGTGCTAGTGGGCCAGGAGAGGGGACCCAGTACTTC. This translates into CSASGPGEGTQYF.

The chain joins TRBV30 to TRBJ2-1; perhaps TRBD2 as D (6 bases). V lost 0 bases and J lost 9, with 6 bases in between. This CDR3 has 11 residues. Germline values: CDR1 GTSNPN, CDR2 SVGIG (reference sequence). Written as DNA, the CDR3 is TGTGCCTGGAGTGTGGGAGGTGAGCAGTTCTTC. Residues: CAWSVGGEQFF.

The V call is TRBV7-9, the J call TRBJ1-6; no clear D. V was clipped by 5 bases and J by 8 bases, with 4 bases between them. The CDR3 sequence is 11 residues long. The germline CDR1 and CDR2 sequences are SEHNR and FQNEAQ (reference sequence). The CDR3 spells CASSRDSPLHF. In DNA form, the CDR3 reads TGTGCCAGCAGCCGGGATTCACCCCTCCACTTT.

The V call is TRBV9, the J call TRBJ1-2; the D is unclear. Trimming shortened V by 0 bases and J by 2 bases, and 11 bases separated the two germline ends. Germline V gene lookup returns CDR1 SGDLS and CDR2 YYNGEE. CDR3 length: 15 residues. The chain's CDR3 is CASSVGSGTNYGYTF. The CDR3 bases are TGTGCCAGCAGCGTAGGGTCTGGAACCAACTATGGCTACACCTTC. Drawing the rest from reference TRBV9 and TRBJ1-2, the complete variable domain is DSGVTQTPKHLITATGQRVTLRCSPRSGDLSVYWYQQSLDQGLQFLIQYYNGEERAKGNILERFSAQQFPDLHSELNLSSLELGDSALYFCASSVGSGTNYGYTFGSGTRLTVV.

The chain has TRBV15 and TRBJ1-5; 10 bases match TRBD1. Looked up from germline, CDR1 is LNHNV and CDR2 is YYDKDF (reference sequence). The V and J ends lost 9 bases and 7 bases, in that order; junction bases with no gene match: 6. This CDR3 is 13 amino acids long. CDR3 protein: CATGQGVNQPQHF. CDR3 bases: TGTGCCACTGGACAGGGGGTTAACCAGCCCCAGCATTTT.

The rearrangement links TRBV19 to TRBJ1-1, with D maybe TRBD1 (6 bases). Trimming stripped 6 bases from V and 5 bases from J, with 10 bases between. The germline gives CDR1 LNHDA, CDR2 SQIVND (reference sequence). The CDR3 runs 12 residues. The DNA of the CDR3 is TGTGCCAGTAGGCAGGGGATGACTGAAGCTTTCTTT. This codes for CASRQGMTEAFF.

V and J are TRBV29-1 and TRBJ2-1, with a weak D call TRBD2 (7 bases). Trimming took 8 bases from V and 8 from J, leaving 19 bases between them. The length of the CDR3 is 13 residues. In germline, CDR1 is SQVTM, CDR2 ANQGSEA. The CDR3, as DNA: TGCAGCCTTGCAAGGGGGGGAGCGGATGAGCAGTTCTTC. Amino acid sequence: CSLARGGADEQFF.